The clone carrying this T cell receptor (beta chain) was seen more than once but under ten times. V was trimmed by 0 bases and J by 2 bases, leaving 10 bases between them. CDR1 MNHEY and CDR2 SVGAGI come from the germline V gene. The CDR3 has 15 residues. The entry originates in a study of blood T cell repertoires in COVID-19. Measured with immunoSEQ multiplex PCR; TCRdb has only the in-frame clones, and not every one. Seen here are approximately 250,000 clones, about 91% observed once, and the top ten hold more than 1%. This TCR derives from a woman aged 40-49 years with acute COVID-19. The material sequenced was PBMCs or T cells enriched from blood (not recorded which). The chain uses TRBV6-5 and TRBJ1-2; TRBD1 might be the D (5 bases). CDR3 sequence: CASSYSTGGNYGYTF. CDR3 sequence (DNA): TGTGCCAGCAGTTACTCGACGGGGGGGAACTATGGCTACACCTTC.